Listed below are T cell receptor beta chains from one sample, sequenced in a study of T-cell reconstitution after alpha-beta-depleted transplantation in children. TCRdb called the PCR reads again in MiXCR, with one record for every CDR3 protein. The sample yields more than 500,000 distinct CDR3 sequences, roughly 11% seen once. The sequences come from PBMCs, mostly from graft donor cells, collected 180 days after TCRalphabeta/CD19-depleted stem cell transplant. The receptor set was obtained from a female patient aged 2-9 years who had a stem cell transplant for aplastic anemia, so the T cells may come from the graft donor. Each CDR3 is given with its conserved first and last residue. Fields, in order: V gene, CDR3 protein.

>TRBV18
CASSAPPGAAYEQYF
>TRBV30
CAWRGQIYTEAFF
>TRBV7-9
CASSPIDPGQQYF
>TRBV5-6
CASNNHNQPQHF
>TRBV3-1
CASSQEGGPLYGYTF
>TRBV15
CATSRDSYVKAFF
>TRBV7-2
CASSLVMWGQGYGELFF
>TRBV7-2
CASSFKTSGRAKFF
>TRBV4-3
CASSQLGPPTGNEQFF
>TRBV20-1
CSARRWSSYNEQFF
>TRBV12-3/TRBV12-4
CASSSSGGGPGSSTDTQYF
>TRBV15
CATSREGRATETQYF
>TRBV28
CASSLVGGSEAFF
>TRBV7-2
CASSHGLSSYEQYF
>TRBV28
CASSLSQGQPRAYEQYF
>TRBV12-3/TRBV12-4
CASSFIPRTGGASGANVLTF
>TRBV5-1
CASSTTGDTQYF
>TRBV24-1
CATSDSQGSSYNEQFF
>TRBV21-1
CASSTEVRVEQFF
>TRBV27
CASRTALLRTGGSSGANVLTF
>TRBV6-2/TRBV6-3
CASSYLGLSNQPQHF
>TRBV4-3
CASSQDRLAGEHEQYF
>TRBV18
CASSPREGGDTQYF
>TRBV7-2
CASSPRTGGHQPQHF
>TRBV4-3
CASSQDLGFPSDEQFF
>TRBV29-1
CSVEGPYNEQFF
>TRBV12-3/TRBV12-4
CASSPLLGQGSEKLFF
>TRBV20-1
CSAADPPPSGNEQFF
>TRBV29-1
CSVEQGSSYEQYF